Sequencing of this TCR beta chain was carried out in a study of shared clonotypes between healthy human individuals. Study-wide findings and caveats: Only blood samples were collected, and tissue repertoires likely differ. Rarefaction analysis demonstrated incomplete sorted-subset sequencing notwithstanding large depth.

Terminally differentiated effector memory CD45RA+ cells were excluded by CCR7 positive selection of CD45RO-negative cells. Healthy HIV-negative adults with no recent acute infections or vaccinations were recruited as donors. Profiled with immunoSEQ multiplex PCR; TCRdb holds only in-frame clones, not every one. The sample contains 630,000 or so clones, roughly 98% of which appear only once. As to this clone: Its specificity is unknown.

The CDR3 totals 17 residues. V gave up 2 bases and J gave up 0 bases, with 13 bases separating them. Germline assignment: CDR1 SGHTA and CDR2 FQGNSA. The sample taken for sequencing was naive CD8+ T cells sorted from blood. The rearrangement links TRBV7-2 to TRBJ2-2, with a tentative D call TRBD2 (5 bases). The sequence derives from a man under 40 in good health. CDR3 residues: CASSLTRTFANTGELFF. In DNA form, the CDR3 reads TGTGCCAGCAGCTTAACCCGGACTTTCGCGAACACCGGGGAGCTGTTTTTT.